The clone carrying this T cell receptor (beta chain) has just one count. What it binds is unknown. These data are taken from a study of cytomegalovirus exposure and HLA in healthy donors. General observations from the study: Segments of the TCR beta V type were, in most cases, productive about 90% or about 30% of the time in an earlier analysis. 15,000 to 20,000 TCR beta sequences were associated with HLA alleles at 0.05 false discovery rate in a later analysis. The authors assumed roughly uniform sequencing depth across donors for presence/absence analyses.

In the PCR, 60 Vbeta and 13 Jbeta primers were used. Measured with immunoSEQ multiplex PCR; TCRdb has only the in-frame clones, and not every one. This table holds 100,000 to 150,000 clones, over 80% found once. Losses at the gene ends were 3 bases for V and 4 bases for J; bases not matched to a gene: 4. Germline assignment: CDR1 KGHSH and CDR2 LQKENI. The length of the CDR3 is 16 residues. The source material was PBMCs. The genes are TRBV18 and TRBJ2-2; 11 nucleotides agree with TRBD1. This TCR derives from a boy aged 5-17 years in good health and CMV-seronegative. CDR3 bases: TGTGCCAGCTCACCGGACAGGGGGCCCTCCACCGGGGAGCTGTTTTTT. This gives the protein CASSPDRGPSTGELFF.